A single sample is the source of the 23 T cell receptor beta chains below, sequenced in a study of blood T cell repertoires in COVID-19. Profiled with immunoSEQ multiplex PCR; TCRdb holds only in-frame clones, not every one. The table records fewer than 70,000 clones, 80% to 90% of them present only once. The sequenced sample consisted of peripheral blood. The source is a man over 45 with acute or convalescent COVID-19.

The table lists this clone with many counts. The chain joins TRBV5-5 to TRBJ2-5; 9 nucleotides match TRBD1. Germline V gene sequence: CDR1 SGHKS, CDR2 YYEKEE (reference sequence). The CDR3 runs 15 residues. The ends lost 0 bases at V and 4 bases at J; junction bases unmatched: 4. The CDR3 region is CASSLGTGGLETQYF. The DNA for the CDR3 is TGTGCCAGCAGCTTGGGCACAGGGGGCCTAGAGACCCAGTACTTC.

The chain recombines TRBV18 with TRBJ1-1, with a weak D call TRBD1 (6 bases). Per germline, CDR1 KGHSH and CDR2 LQKENI. V lost 0 bases to trimming and J lost 11 bases, with 16 bases between them. The CDR3 totals 14 residues. CDR3 amino acids: CASSPPGGQVSAFF. The CDR3 coding sequence is TGTGCCAGCTCACCACCTGGGGGCCAGGTGAGTGCTTTCTTT.

V and J are TRBV4-2 and TRBJ2-2, with 12 bases matching TRBD2. Germline V gene lookup returns CDR1 LGHNA and CDR2 YNFKEQ. J gave up 5 bases and V 5 bases, and 9 bases lay outside the gene matches. This CDR3 has 17 amino acids. In DNA, the CDR3 is TGTGCCAGCAGCGCCCGACTAGCGGGAGCGAGTACCGGGGAGCTGTTTTTT. Encoded protein: CASSARLAGASTGELFF.

The chain recombines TRBV23-1 with TRBJ2-5; 7 nucleotides align to TRBD2. TRBV23-1 is an ORF, with its function uncertain. V lost 6 bases to trimming and J lost 5 bases; unmatched junction nucleotides: 12. The CDR3 contains 15 residues. The DNA for the CDR3 is TGCGCCAGCAGCCGGACTAGGGCGGTCGAGGAGACCCAGTACTTC. This codes for CASSRTRAVEETQYF.

CDR3 bases: TGTGCCAGCAGCCAAGATTTGCGGGCCGGCTCGCAGTATTTT. Its protein product is CASSQDLRAGSQYF. This chain uses TRBV14 with TRBJ2-3; the D gene is possibly TRBD2 (5 bases). This CDR3 is 14 amino acids long. Deletions cut 0 bases from V and 10 bases from J, with 14 bases between. Per germline, CDR1 SGHDN and CDR2 FVKESK.

The J gene is TRBJ2-2, the V gene TRBV4-2, with D maybe TRBD2 (6 bases). CDR1 and CDR2 (germline): LGHNA, YNFKEQ. The CDR3 is made up of 21 amino acids. V was clipped by 0 bases and J by 2 bases, with 25 bases between them. The CDR3: CASSQDLVAGLLDYNTGELFF. In DNA form, the CDR3 reads TGTGCCAGCAGCCAAGATCTCGTCGCGGGGCTCTTAGATTATAACACCGGGGAGCTGTTTTTT.

V and J are TRBV18 and TRBJ1-1; weak D call: TRBD1 (6 bases). The CDR3 covers 16 residues. The germline V and J ends were trimmed by 5 bases and 1 base, with 17 bases remaining between them. Germline V CDR1 and CDR2: KGHSH, LQKENI. The CDR3 DNA sequence: TGTGCCAGCTCAGCCAACAGGGCGTCTTCGAACACTGAAGCTTTCTTT. This translates into CASSANRASSNTEAFF.

J is TRBJ1-1 and V is TRBV19; D gene uncertain. The CDR3 extends over 14 amino acids. Germline CDR1 is LNHDA and CDR2 is SQIVND (reference sequence). Trimming stripped 6 bases from V and 6 bases from J, with 17 bases between. Here the CDR3 DNA reads TGTGCCAGTAGCCCAGTCTCTTCACATTCTGAAGCTTTCTTT. Protein sequence: CASSPVSSHSEAFF. Supplemented by reference TRBV19 and TRBJ1-1, the full variable domain reads DGGITQSPKYLFRKEGQNVTLSCEQNLNHDAMYWYRQDPGQGLRLIYYSQIVNDFQKGDIAEGYSVSREKKESFPLTVTSAQKNPTAFYLCASSPVSSHSEAFFGQGTRLTVV.

This chain uses TRBV6-6 with TRBJ1-1, with D possibly TRBD1 on 5 matching bases. V shed 0 bases and J shed 0 bases, with 8 bases lying between them. Germline lookup yields CDR1 MNHNY and CDR2 SVGAGI (reference sequence). The CDR3 is 15 residues long. As DNA, the CDR3 is TGTGCCAGCAGTTACTCGACAGTCATGAACACTGAAGCTTTCTTT. It encodes CASSYSTVMNTEAFF.

The J gene is TRBJ1-5, the V gene TRBV6-5; possible D gene TRBD1, 5 bases. CDR1 and CDR2 (germline): MNHEY, SVGAGI. V was pared by 4 bases and J by 3 bases, with 16 bases between. The CDR3 has 16 amino acids. The CDR3 DNA reads as TGTGCCAGCAGTTCACGGGGGAGGGGTAACAATCAGCCCCAGCATTTT. As protein: CASSSRGRGNNQPQHF.

The rearrangement links TRBV24-1 to TRBJ2-2, with 15 bases lining up with TRBD2. V lost 3 bases to trimming and J lost 8 bases; unmatched junction nucleotides: 12. Germline loops: CDR1 KGHDR, CDR2 SFDVKD. CDR3 length: 19 amino acids. CDR3 amino acids: CATSDNYWTSGRAAGELFF. The CDR3 region has the DNA TGTGCCACCAGTGATAATTACTGGACTAGCGGGAGGGCCGCGGGGGAGCTGTTTTTT.

The V and J genes are TRBV18 and TRBJ1-1, with TRBD1 identical over 9 bases. Unmatched junction bases numbered 13, after V lost 3 bases and J lost 5 bases. CDR3 length: 17 residues. CDR1 and CDR2 (germline): KGHSH, LQKENI. The CDR3 region has the DNA TGTGCCAGCTCACCCCAGACAGGGGGATACAAAGGAACTGAAGCTTTCTTT. This translates into CASSPQTGGYKGTEAFF.

The rearrangement uses TRBV3-1 (or the pseudogene TRBV3-2) and TRBJ2-5; D possibly corresponds to TRBD2 (6 bases). The CDR3 covers 12 residues. CDR1 LGHDT and CDR2 YNNKEL come from the germline V gene (reference sequence). Trimming shortened V by 7 bases and J by 3 bases, and 9 bases separated the two germline ends. CDR3 residues: CASISGKETQYF. In nucleotides, the CDR3 is TGTGCCAGCATTAGCGGAAAAGAGACCCAGTACTTC.

This rearrangement joins TRBV19 to TRBJ2-1, with 9 nucleotides matching TRBD2. Germline V gives CDR1 LNHDA, CDR2 SQIVND (reference sequence). The junction had 6 bases not matched to a gene; V was cut back by 6 bases and J by 0 bases. This CDR3 has 16 amino acids. CDR3 protein: CASRSNSGSSYNEQFF. DNA for the CDR3: TGTGCCAGTAGGTCGAATAGCGGGAGCTCCTACAATGAGCAGTTCTTC.

In this sample, this clone turned up once. The chain uses TRBV7-9 and TRBJ1-2; D unclear. V was cut by 5 bases and J by 6 bases, with 13 bases left in between. The V gene's germline CDR1 is SEHNR and CDR2 FQNEAQ (reference sequence). This CDR3 contains 13 residues. Here the CDR3 DNA reads TGTGCCAGCAGCCCCGCGGAGGGAGATGGCTACACCTTC. Translating it yields CASSPAEGDGYTF.

The DNA for the CDR3 is TGCAGCGTCCCTCTAGCGGGAGGAAATGAGCAGTTCTTC. Its protein product is CSVPLAGGNEQFF. The chain recombines TRBV29-1 with TRBJ2-1; 11 bases agree with TRBD2. J gave up 7 bases and V 6 bases, and 5 bases lay outside the gene matches. The CDR3 consists of 13 residues. From germline, CDR1 is SQVTM and CDR2 ANQGSEA.

CDR3 DNA sequence: TGTGCCAGCAGTGTCCGGGAGATTTCCTACGAGCAGTACTTC. Translation gives CASSVREISYEQYF. V and J are TRBV2 and TRBJ2-7; TRBD2 might be the D (6 bases). V was cut by 4 bases and J by 1 base, with 11 bases left in between. The length of the CDR3 is 14 residues. In germline, CDR1 is SNHLY, CDR2 FYNNEI.

The chain couples TRBV6-4 to TRBJ2-7, with TRBD1 matching over 7 bases. V lost 5 bases to trimming and J lost 1 base; unmatched junction nucleotides: 2. CDR1 and CDR2 from the germline V gene are MRHNA and SNTAGT. CDR3 size: 13 residues. In DNA, the CDR3 is TGTGCCAGCAGTAGACAGGGTTCCTACGAGCAGTACTTC. This sequence encodes CASSRQGSYEQYF.

The genes are TRBV12-3 or TRBV12-4 and TRBJ2-3; D uncertain. V was trimmed by 6 bases and J by 6 bases, leaving 13 bases between them. This CDR3 has 13 residues. This chain's CDR3 is CASRRTTADTQYF. As DNA, the CDR3 is TGTGCCAGCAGACGAACTACGGCGGATACGCAGTATTTT.

The chain carries TRBV5-4 and TRBJ2-4; D is possibly TRBD2 (6 bases). V was clipped by 3 bases and J by 5 bases, with 9 bases between them. The CDR3 extends over 13 amino acids. The germline V gene has CDR1 SGHNT and CDR2 YYREEE (reference sequence). The CDR3 loop is CASSWGGENIQYF. The CDR3 DNA is TGTGCCAGCAGCTGGGGAGGTGAAAACATTCAGTACTTC.

This clone occurred a few times. The rearrangement uses TRBV30 and TRBJ2-7, with D perhaps matching TRBD2 (6 bases). The CDR3 contains 13 residues. Germline CDR1 reads GTSNPN; CDR2 reads SVGIG (reference sequence). V was pared by 1 base and J by 7 bases, with 14 bases between. This CDR3 is CAWSAGSGREQYV. For the CDR3, the DNA is TGTGCCTGGAGTGCTGGGTCGGGGAGGGAGCAGTACGTC.

V and J are TRBV2 and TRBJ1-2; D call uncertain. The CDR3 covers 15 residues. Germline CDR1 SNHLY, CDR2 FYNNEI. V was clipped by 4 bases and J by 0 bases, with 12 bases between them. The DNA of the CDR3 is TGTGCCAGCAGTGCGCTCATGAGGTCTAACTATGGCTACACCTTC. It encodes CASSALMRSNYGYTF.

V usage is TRBV29-1 and J usage is TRBJ1-2; the D is unclear. The CDR3 has 14 residues. CDR1 is SQVTM, CDR2 ANQGSEA, per germline. Trimming removed 4 bases from V and 3 bases from J, with 15 bases in between. CDR3 nucleotides: TGCAGCGTTGCTCAGTCCTCGGAGGACTATGGCTACACCTTC. It encodes CSVAQSSEDYGYTF.